This T cell receptor (beta chain) was recorded in a study of vaccination and CD4 T cells after COVID-19 (dated by TCRdb to 2021 to 2024). A note on the overall study: In the convalescent cohort there were six males and four females, among whom were two Hispanic individuals, seven Caucasians, two Asians and one multiracial person. Two doses of either the Pfizer-BioNTech BNT162b2 vaccine (n=8) or the Moderna mRNA-1273 vaccine (n=2) were administered to participants. Post-COVID blood samples were collected from convalescent patients a median of roughly 100 days after diagnosis, with a range of about 35 to 161 days. The time from the second vaccine dose to post-vaccine blood sampling had a median of 72 days and ranged from about 14 to 241 days. Culture stimuli were overlapping spike peptide pools from SARS-CoV-2 and from the common cold coronaviruses HCoV-NL63, HCoV-OC43 and HCoV-229E. In control cultures, a CEFX viral epitope pool was used as positive control, an HIV-1 Nef peptide pool was used as negative control, or no peptide was added. In over 8 COVID-19 convalescent patients and several infection-naive healthy vaccine recipients, researchers compared the spike-specific CD4+ TCR repertoire from before mRNA vaccination with the repertoire from after.

The germline V gene encodes CDR1 SEHNR and CDR2 FQNEAQ (reference sequence). Trimming removed 5 bases from V and 0 bases from J; the gene matches leave 1 base unexplained. The CDR3 sequence holds 15 residues, the cysteine and phenylalanine included. Kept here is only the CDR3 DNA, which spans 45 bases and is read in frame from base 1. Library method: PCR. TCR sequencing of DNA from cultured CD4+ T cells used the Oncomine TCR Beta short-read assay at the Johns Hopkins FTIC core. Genomic DNA was extracted from the cultured CD4+ T cells with the QIAamp micro DNA kit. Oncomine TCR Beta libraries from cultured CD4+ T cells were pooled with unique dual indexes and sequenced on an Illumina iSeq 100. The authors' pipeline ran thus. Non-productive sequences were removed, and CDR3s not starting with C, not ending with F or W, or shorter than 7 amino acids were discarded. The MANAFEST web application was used to identify antigen-specific clonotypes by comparing peptide-stimulated wells against reference wells and other culture wells. Positive clones required FDR below 0.05, an odds ratio above 5, and productive frequency above 0.1% in at least two of three replicate wells. Clonotypes that were significantly expanded in both SARS-CoV-2 spike wells and at least one common cold coronavirus spike condition were defined as cross-reactive. Using R version 3.6.1, CDR3 homology was evaluated through Levenshtein distances (stringdist) along with unrooted phylogenetic trees (ape). TCRdb trimmed public reads at Q25 via fastp, called clones via MiXCR and kept in-frame beta chains. One record per CDR3 amino acid sequence lists the most common genes and DNA. TCRdb, rather than the study authors, made the V and J calls. A total of 20,000 to 25,000 distinct CDR3 sequences appear in this sample, roughly two thirds of them only once. Clones ranked in the top ten supply 15% to 20% of the sample.

In the paper's terms, the treatment or condition label means: roughly 10-day PBMC culture with coronavirus spike peptide pools or control peptides (ViraFEST assay). The ViraFEST assay, used in the study, expanded antigen-specific T cells with peptide pools and then identified the expanded clonotypes through TCR sequencing. Healthy vaccine recipients had no prior SARS-CoV-2 infection, confirmed by negative nucleocapsid antibody tests before and after vaccination. PBMCs were cultured at about 2 million per well in IMDM supplemented with approximately 5% human AB serum and around 10 IU/ml IL-2, with approximately 10 ug/ml peptide pools added. On days 3 and 7, half of the culture medium was replaced with fresh IL-2-containing medium. CD4+ T cells were isolated after roughly eleven days of culture through negative selection using the EasySep CD4+ T cell isolation kit. Ficoll-Paque Plus gradient centrifugation was used to isolate PBMCs from whole blood, and the isolated PBMCs were then either used fresh or cryopreserved at -140C. Culture conditions were generally each tested in triplicate wells.

What the authors observed across the whole study: The median number of SARS-CoV-2-reactive clonotypes rose from around 21 after infection to a few dozen after vaccination, but the change was not significant. In convalescent patients, a median roughly 85% of post-vaccine SARS-CoV-2-reactive clones were detected only after vaccination, suggesting vaccine-specific priming. Only a relatively small number of convalescent patients were included in the study, and early timepoints following natural infection were not analyzed. Of the vaccine-specific clones found in convalescent patients, nearly all (304 of 307) were mono-reactive for SARS-CoV-2 spike instead of being cross-reactive with common cold coronaviruses.

About this clonotype: What antigen it recognizes has not been identified. No much larger clone is present one base from it, and per-base qualities are unavailable.

This receptor was identified in a human donor who received a COVID-19 vaccine. Rearrangement joined TRBV7-9 to TRBJ2-3, with TRBD2 matching 11 junction bases. The material was CD4+ T cells from blood, cultured in vitro, obtained after SARS-CoV-2 vaccination. The DNA sequence reads TGTGCCAGCAGCCCTAGCGGGGGGAGCACAGATACGCAGTATTTT. Translated, this is CASSPSGGSTDTQYF.